This passage covers 9 T cell receptor beta chains from one sample sequenced in a study of T cell responses to AZD1222 COVID-19 vaccine. Sequencing was performed with immunoSEQ multiplex PCR; in TCRdb, only in-frame clones are kept and a portion is missing. The sample records 150,000 or so clones, about 89% being singletons. Sequencing was performed on peripheral blood, taken 28 days after the second AZD1222 dose. These receptors originate from an adult who received the AZD1222 COVID-19 vaccine.

V usage is TRBV2 and J usage is TRBJ2-2; 7 bases map to TRBD2. The CDR3 is 14 residues long. CDR1 is SNHLY, CDR2 FYNNEI, per germline. V lost 11 bases to trimming and J lost 0 bases; unmatched junction nucleotides: 6. CDR3 bases: TGTGCCTTCCGGACTAGAGCGAACACCGGGGAGCTGTTTTTT. It translates to CAFRTRANTGELFF. The full variable domain, completed using reference TRBV2 and TRBJ2-2, is EPEVTQTPSHQVTQMGQEVILRCVPISNHLYFYWYRQILGQKVEFLVSFYNNEISEKSEIFDDQFSVERPDGSNFTLKIRSTKLEDSAMYFCAFRTRANTGELFFGEGSRLTVL.

The chain combines TRBV30 with TRBJ2-1; 7 positions agree with TRBD2. V was clipped by 1 base and J by 4 bases; unmatched bases: 4. Germline CDR1 and CDR2: GTSNPN and SVGIG (reference sequence). This CDR3 is built from 14 residues. CDR3: CAWSGLAAYNEQFF. The DNA for the CDR3 is TGTGCCTGGAGTGGGCTAGCGGCATACAATGAGCAGTTCTTC.

This clone was observed a few times. The chain couples TRBV13 to TRBJ1-2; tentatively, D is TRBD1 (6 bases). CDR1 is PRHDT, CDR2 FYEKMQ, per germline (reference sequence). Between the trimmed V and J ends, which lost 3 bases and 8 bases, there was a span of 13 bases. The CDR3 is 13 amino acids. CDR3 amino acids: CASSFTGRAGYTF. The CDR3 DNA reads as TGTGCCAGCAGCTTTACAGGGAGGGCAGGCTACACCTTC. Together with reference TRBV13 and TRBJ1-2, the CDR3 gives the full variable domain: AAGVIQSPRHLIKEKRETATLKCYPIPRHDTVYWYQQGPGQDPQFLISFYEKMQSDKGSIPDRFSAQQFSDYHSELNMSSLELGDSALYFCASSFTGRAGYTFGSGTRLTVV.

The rearrangement joins TRBV2 to TRBJ2-3, with D possibly being TRBD2 (5 bases). The CDR3 length is 15 residues. V was trimmed by 6 bases and J by 4 bases, leaving 17 bases between them. CDR1 SNHLY and CDR2 FYNNEI come from the germline V gene. As DNA, the CDR3 is TGTGCCAGCAGATATCAGGAGACTAATGCAGATACGCAGTATTTT. This sequence encodes CASRYQETNADTQYF.

The chain joins TRBV20-1 to TRBJ1-6, with D tentatively TRBD1 (5 bases). The CDR3 has 14 amino acids. Germline loops: CDR1 DFQATT, CDR2 SNEGSKA (reference sequence). Trimming shortened V by 3 bases and J by 6 bases, and 12 bases separated the two germline ends. DNA of the CDR3: TGCAGTGCTAGTCGTAAGGGGCTTAATTCACCCCTCCACTTT. This translates into CSASRKGLNSPLHF.

CDR3 bases: TGTGCCAGCAGCTTAGGATTGGGAGGGAACACCGGGGAGCTGTTTTTT. Its translation is CASSLGLGGNTGELFF. This chain links TRBV7-7 with TRBJ2-2; D possibly corresponds to TRBD2 (6 bases). The CDR3 runs to 16 residues. Trimming pared 1 base from V and 1 base from J, leaving 10 bases between. Germline V gene data show CDR1 as SSHAT and CDR2 as FNYEAQ (reference sequence).

The rearrangement links TRBV6-6 to TRBJ2-3; D is undetermined. From germline, CDR1 is MNHNY and CDR2 SVGAGI (reference sequence). V was clipped by 10 bases and J by 2 bases, with 7 bases between them. The CDR3 extends over 11 amino acids. For the CDR3, the DNA is TGTGCCACGACGGTCACAGATACGCAGTATTTT. As protein: CATTVTDTQYF.

The chain links TRBV29-1 to TRBJ1-5, with D perhaps matching TRBD1 (5 bases). This CDR3 has 14 residues. Germline CDR1 and CDR2: SQVTM and ANQGSEA. V dropped 6 bases and J dropped 4 bases, with 16 bases sitting between them. CDR3 in amino acids: CSVSSGAGNQPQHF. CDR3 nucleotide sequence: TGCAGCGTCTCCTCTGGGGCCGGAAATCAGCCCCAGCATTTT.

The table lists this clone with a few counts. The gene calls are TRBV18 and TRBJ2-7; perhaps TRBD1 as D (5 bases). The CDR3 covers 15 residues. The germline V gene encodes CDR1 KGHSH and CDR2 LQKENI. Trimming pared 3 bases from V and 1 base from J, leaving 13 bases between. The CDR3 DNA is TGTGCCAGCTCACCGAGACAGTTGGGTTCCTACGAGCAGTACTTC. This sequence encodes CASSPRQLGSYEQYF.